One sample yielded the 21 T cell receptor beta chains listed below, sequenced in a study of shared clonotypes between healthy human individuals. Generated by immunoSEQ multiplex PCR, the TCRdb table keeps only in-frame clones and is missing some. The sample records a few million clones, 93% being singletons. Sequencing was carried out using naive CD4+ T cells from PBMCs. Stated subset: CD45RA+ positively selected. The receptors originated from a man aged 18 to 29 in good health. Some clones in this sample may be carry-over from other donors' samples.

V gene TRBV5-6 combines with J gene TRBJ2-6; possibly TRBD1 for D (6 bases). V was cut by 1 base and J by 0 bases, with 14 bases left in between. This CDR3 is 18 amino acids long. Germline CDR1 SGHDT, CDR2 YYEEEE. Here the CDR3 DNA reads TGTGCCAGCAGCTTGTTGTCAGGGGCTCTCTCTGGGGCCAACGTCCTGACTTTC. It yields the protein CASSLLSGALSGANVLTF.

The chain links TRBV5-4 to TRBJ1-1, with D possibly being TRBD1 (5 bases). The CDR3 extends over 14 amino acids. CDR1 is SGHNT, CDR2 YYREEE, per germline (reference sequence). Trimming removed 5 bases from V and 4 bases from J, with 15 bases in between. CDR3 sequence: CASSRDQWGTEAFF. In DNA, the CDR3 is TGTGCCAGCAGTAGGGACCAGTGGGGCACTGAAGCTTTCTTT.

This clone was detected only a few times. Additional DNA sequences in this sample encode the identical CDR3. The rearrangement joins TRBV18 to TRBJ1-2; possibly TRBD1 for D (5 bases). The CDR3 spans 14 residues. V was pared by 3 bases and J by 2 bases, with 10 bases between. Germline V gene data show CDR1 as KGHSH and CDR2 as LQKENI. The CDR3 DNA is TGTGCCAGCTCACCGGGACGGGCAAACTATGGCTACACCTTC. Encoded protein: CASSPGRANYGYTF.

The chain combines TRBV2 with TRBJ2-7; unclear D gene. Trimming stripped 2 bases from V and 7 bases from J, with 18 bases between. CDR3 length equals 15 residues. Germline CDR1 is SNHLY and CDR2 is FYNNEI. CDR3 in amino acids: CASSESETSNVEQYF. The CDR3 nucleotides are TGTGCCAGCAGTGAATCAGAGACATCGAATGTGGAGCAGTACTTC. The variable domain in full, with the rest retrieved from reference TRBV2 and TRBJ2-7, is EPEVTQTPSHQVTQMGQEVILRCVPISNHLYFYWYRQILGQKVEFLVSFYNNEISEKSEIFDDQFSVERPDGSNFTLKIRSTKLEDSAMYFCASSESETSNVEQYFGPGTRLTVT.

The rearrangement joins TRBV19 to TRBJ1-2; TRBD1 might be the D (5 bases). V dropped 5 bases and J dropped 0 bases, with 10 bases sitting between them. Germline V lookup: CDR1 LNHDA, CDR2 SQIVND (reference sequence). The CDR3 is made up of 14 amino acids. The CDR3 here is CASSPRDANYGYTF. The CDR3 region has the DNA TGTGCCAGTAGTCCCAGGGATGCTAACTATGGCTACACCTTC.

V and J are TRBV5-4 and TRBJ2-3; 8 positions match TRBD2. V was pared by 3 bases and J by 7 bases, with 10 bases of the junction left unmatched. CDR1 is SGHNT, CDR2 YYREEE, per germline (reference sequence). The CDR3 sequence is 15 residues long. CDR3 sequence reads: CASSSKRERENTQYF. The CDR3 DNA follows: TGTGCCAGCAGCTCAAAGCGGGAGAGGGAGAATACGCAGTATTTT.

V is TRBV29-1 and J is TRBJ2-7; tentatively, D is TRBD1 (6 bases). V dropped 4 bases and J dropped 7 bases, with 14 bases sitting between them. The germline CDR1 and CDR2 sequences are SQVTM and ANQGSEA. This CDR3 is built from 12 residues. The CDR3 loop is CSVGQGLGEQYF. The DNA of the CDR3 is TGCAGCGTTGGGCAGGGGCTGGGGGAGCAGTACTTC.

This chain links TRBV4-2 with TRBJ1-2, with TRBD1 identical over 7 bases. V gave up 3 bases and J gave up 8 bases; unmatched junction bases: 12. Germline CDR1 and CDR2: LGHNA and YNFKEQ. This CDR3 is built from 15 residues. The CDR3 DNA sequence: TGTGCCAGCAGCCACGACTTCCGACAGGGTGAAGGCTACACCTTC. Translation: CASSHDFRQGEGYTF.

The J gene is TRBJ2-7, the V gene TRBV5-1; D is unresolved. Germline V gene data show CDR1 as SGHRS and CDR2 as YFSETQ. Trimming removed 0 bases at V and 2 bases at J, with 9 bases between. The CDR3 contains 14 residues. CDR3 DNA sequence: TGCGCCAGCAGCTTGGTTCGAGTTCCCTACGAGCAGTACTTC. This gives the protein CASSLVRVPYEQYF.

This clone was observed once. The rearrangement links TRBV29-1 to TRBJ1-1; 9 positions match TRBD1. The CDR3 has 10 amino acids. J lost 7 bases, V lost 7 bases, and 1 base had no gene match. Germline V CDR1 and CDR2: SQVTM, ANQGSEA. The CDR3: CSGGQGEAFF. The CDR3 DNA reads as TGCAGCGGGGGACAGGGTGAAGCTTTCTTT. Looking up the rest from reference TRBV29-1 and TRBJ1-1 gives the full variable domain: SAVISQKPSRDICQRGTSLTIQCQVDSQVTMMFWYRQQPGQSLTLIATANQGSEATYESGFVIDKFPISRPNLTFSTLTVSNMSPEDSSIYLCSGGQGEAFFGQGTRLTVV.

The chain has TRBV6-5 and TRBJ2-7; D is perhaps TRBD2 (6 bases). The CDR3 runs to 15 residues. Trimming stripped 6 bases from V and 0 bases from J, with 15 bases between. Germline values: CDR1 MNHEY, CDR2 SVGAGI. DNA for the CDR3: TGTGCCAGCAGAGTCATCGGGAGTCTCTCCTACGAGCAGTACTTC. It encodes CASRVIGSLSYEQYF.

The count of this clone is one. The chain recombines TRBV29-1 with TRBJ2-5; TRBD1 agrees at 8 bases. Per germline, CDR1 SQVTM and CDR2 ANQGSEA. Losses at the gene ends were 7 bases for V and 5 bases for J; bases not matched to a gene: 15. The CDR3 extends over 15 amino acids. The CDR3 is CSATGTAGGKETQYF. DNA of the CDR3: TGCAGCGCTACCGGAACCGCAGGGGGCAAGGAGACCCAGTACTTC.

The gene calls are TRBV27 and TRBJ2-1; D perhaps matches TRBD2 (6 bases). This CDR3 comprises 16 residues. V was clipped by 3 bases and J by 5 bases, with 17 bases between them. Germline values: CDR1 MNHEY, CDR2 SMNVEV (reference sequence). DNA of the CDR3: TGTGCCAGCAGTTTCCTGTCTAGCGTTTCTAACAATGAGCAGTTCTTC. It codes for CASSFLSSVSNNEQFF.

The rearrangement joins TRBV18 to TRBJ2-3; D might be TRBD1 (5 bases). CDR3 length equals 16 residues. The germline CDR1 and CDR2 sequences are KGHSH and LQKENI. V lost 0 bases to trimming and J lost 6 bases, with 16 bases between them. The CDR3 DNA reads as TGTGCCAGCTCACCACCTCGTGGCAGGGTGTTGGATACGCAGTATTTT. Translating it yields CASSPPRGRVLDTQYF.

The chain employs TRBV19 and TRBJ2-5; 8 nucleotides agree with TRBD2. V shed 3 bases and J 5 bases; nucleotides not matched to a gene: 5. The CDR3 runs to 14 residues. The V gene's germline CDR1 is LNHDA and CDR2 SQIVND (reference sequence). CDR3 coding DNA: TGTGCCAGTAGTATTCGGACTAGCAAGGAGACCCAGTACTTC. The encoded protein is CASSIRTSKETQYF.

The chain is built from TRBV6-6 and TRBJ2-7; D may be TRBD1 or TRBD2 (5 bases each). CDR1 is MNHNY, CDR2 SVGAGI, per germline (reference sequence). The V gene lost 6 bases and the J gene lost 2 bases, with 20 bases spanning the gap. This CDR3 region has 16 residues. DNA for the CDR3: TGTGCCAGCAGGCTTAACCGGGACCCCCGGGCCTACGAGCAGTACTTC. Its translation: CASRLNRDPRAYEQYF.

The CDR3 region is CASSLKVSGTDEQYF. The CDR3, as DNA: TGTGCCAGCAGCTTGAAGGTTAGCGGGACAGACGAGCAGTACTTC. The V gene is TRBV5-4, the J gene TRBJ2-7, with a weak D call TRBD2 (8 bases). Germline V gene data show CDR1 as SGHNT and CDR2 as YYREEE (reference sequence). This CDR3 spans 15 amino acids. V gave up 1 base and J gave up 5 bases, with 16 bases separating them.

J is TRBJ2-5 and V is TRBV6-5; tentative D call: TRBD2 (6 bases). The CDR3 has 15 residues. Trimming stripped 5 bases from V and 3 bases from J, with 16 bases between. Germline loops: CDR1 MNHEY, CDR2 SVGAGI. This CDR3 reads CASSTSGTPKETQYF. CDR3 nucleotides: TGTGCCAGCAGTACCTCCGGGACTCCTAAAGAGACCCAGTACTTC.

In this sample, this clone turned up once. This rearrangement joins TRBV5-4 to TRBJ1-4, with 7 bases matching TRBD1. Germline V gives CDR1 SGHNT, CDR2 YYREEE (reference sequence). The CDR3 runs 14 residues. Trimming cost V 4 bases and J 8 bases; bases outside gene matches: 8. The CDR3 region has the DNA TGTGCCAGCAGCGAGAAACAGGGGTCCGAAAAACTGTTTTTT. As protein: CASSEKQGSEKLFF.

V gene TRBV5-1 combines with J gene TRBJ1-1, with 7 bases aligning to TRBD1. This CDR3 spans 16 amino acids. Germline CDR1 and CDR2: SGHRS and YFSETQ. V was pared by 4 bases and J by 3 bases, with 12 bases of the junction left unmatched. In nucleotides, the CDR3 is TGCGCCAGCAGCCTGGTACCCGGACAGGCTGACACTGAAGCTTTCTTT. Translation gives CASSLVPGQADTEAFF.

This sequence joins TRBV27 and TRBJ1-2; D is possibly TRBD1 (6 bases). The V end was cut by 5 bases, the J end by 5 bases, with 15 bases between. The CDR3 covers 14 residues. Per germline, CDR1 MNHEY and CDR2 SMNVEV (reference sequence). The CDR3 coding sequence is TGTGCCAGCAGTATTTTAGGGGGGGATTATGGCTACACCTTC. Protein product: CASSILGGDYGYTF.